This passage covers 10 T cell receptor beta chains from one sample sequenced in a study of beta chain features in type 1 diabetes. Expressed TCRB transcripts were sequenced, since all the RNA that had been isolated was reverse transcribed. Sequencing was performed with immunoSEQ multiplex PCR; in TCRdb, only in-frame clones are kept and a portion is missing. Of under 250,000 clones in the sample, 11% to 15% are singletons; the top ten hold around 0.03%. The sample taken for sequencing was naive CD4+ T cells from blood. Receptors were obtained from a woman aged 40-49 years in good health.

V usage is TRBV18 and J usage is TRBJ2-1; 7 bases map to TRBD1. The germline V gene encodes CDR1 KGHSH and CDR2 LQKENI. The CDR3 covers 15 residues. V dropped 3 bases and J dropped 4; count of bases not matched to a gene: 6. The DNA of the CDR3 is TGTGCCAGCTCACCTCCGGGACAGCGTTACAATGAGCAGTTCTTC. The encoded protein is CASSPPGQRYNEQFF.

V usage is TRBV2 and J usage is TRBJ1-6, with D perhaps TRBD1 (6 bases). Germline CDR1 is SNHLY and CDR2 is FYNNEI. Trimming shortened V by 5 bases and J by 4 bases, and 15 bases separated the two germline ends. The CDR3 extends over 16 amino acids. For the CDR3, the DNA is TGTGCCAGCAGTAAGGGACAAACCGTTTATAATTCACCCCTCCACTTT. The encoded protein is CASSKGQTVYNSPLHF.

The rearrangement joins TRBV5-1 to TRBJ1-2; TRBD1 is a possible D gene (5 bases). The germline V gene has CDR1 SGHRS and CDR2 YFSETQ. Trimming removed 1 base from V and 10 bases from J, with 17 bases in between. The CDR3 spans 14 residues. The CDR3 sequence: CASSLTARADDYTF. CDR3 sequence (DNA): TGCGCCAGCAGCTTGACCGCCAGGGCCGACGACTACACCTTC. Using reference TRBV5-1 and TRBJ1-2 for the parts outside the CDR3, the full variable domain is KAGVTQTPRYLIKTRGQQVTLSCSPISGHRSVSWYQQTPGQGLQFLFEYFSETQRNKGNFPGRFSGRQFSNSRSEMNVSTLELGDSALYLCASSLTARADDYTFGSGTRLTVV.

This clone has a count of ten or more. V gene TRBV12-5 combines with J gene TRBJ2-1, with 8 nucleotides matching TRBD2. Germline V gives CDR1 LGHNT, CDR2 FRNRAP. With 6 bases clipped from V and 4 bases from J, the junction kept 17 bases outside the gene matches. The CDR3 covers 18 residues. DNA of the CDR3: TGTGCTAGTGGCCCGTGGATACGGGGGGGAACGACTTACAATGAGCAGTTCTTC. It codes for CASGPWIRGGTTYNEQFF.

This clone was seen only a few times. The CDR3 loop is CASSTLPGTGKFLEQYF. In DNA form, the CDR3 reads TGTGCCAGCAGTACTTTACCCGGGACAGGTAAATTCCTCGAGCAGTACTTC. J is TRBJ2-7 and V is TRBV2; 8 bases are a match to TRBD1. From germline, CDR1 is SNHLY and CDR2 FYNNEI. Trimming took 5 bases from V and 6 from J; bases not matched to a gene: 18. The CDR3 is 17 amino acids.

This chain joins TRBV11-2 and TRBJ1-1; 9 nucleotides line up with TRBD1. J lost 4 bases, V lost 1 base, and 7 bases had no gene match. The CDR3 is 16 amino acids. CDR1 and CDR2 (germline): SGHAT, FQNNGV. Here the CDR3 DNA reads TGTGCCAGCAGCTTAGGGTGGAGGACAGGGGTCACTGAAGCTTTCTTT. Amino acid sequence: CASSLGWRTGVTEAFF.

The CDR3 loop is CASSLLRDQPQHF. CDR3 in DNA: TGTGCCAGCAGCTTGTTGCGGGATCAGCCCCAGCATTTT. The genes are TRBV7-8 and TRBJ1-5, with D hard to call. CDR3 length equals 13 residues. In germline, CDR1 is SGHVS, CDR2 FQNEAQ. Between the trimmed V and J ends, which lost 3 bases and 5 bases, there was a span of 8 bases.

The chain joins TRBV27 to TRBJ2-5; D gene uncertain. CDR3 length: 13 residues. V lost 2 bases, J lost 3 bases, and 7 bases lay in between. Germline CDR1 MNHEY, CDR2 SMNVEV (reference sequence). In DNA form, the CDR3 reads TGTGCCAGCAGTTTACGCGAAGAAGAGACCCAGTACTTC. It encodes CASSLREEETQYF.

The chain has TRBV7-2 and TRBJ2-1; TRBD1 agrees at 11 bases. Germline V CDR1 and CDR2: SGHTA, FQGNSA. J was trimmed by 2 bases and V by 5 bases; bases with no gene match: 2. The CDR3 covers 15 residues. The CDR3 protein is CASSRDRGTYNEQFF. Written as DNA, the CDR3 is TGTGCCAGCAGCAGGGACAGGGGGACCTACAATGAGCAGTTCTTC.

This chain uses TRBV5-6 with TRBJ2-7, with D perhaps matching TRBD1 (5 bases). The V gene's germline CDR1 is SGHDT and CDR2 YYEEEE. V lost 0 bases and J lost 1, with 20 bases in between. The CDR3 loop spans 18 amino acids. CDR3 in DNA: TGTGCCAGCAGCTTGGGCCCCATGGGGCTTATACCGTCCTACGAGCAGTACTTC. Translation gives CASSLGPMGLIPSYEQYF.